The 12 T cell receptor beta chains presented below share a single source sample, sequenced in a study of glioma-infiltrating T cells. Using RNA template, CDR3s of TCR alpha and beta were amplified with iRepertoire arm-PCR. TCRdb reanalysed the multiplex PCR reads using MiXCR and keeps one entry per CDR3 protein. The data hold 400,000 or so distinct CDR3 sequences, with roughly 41% observed a single time. The sample consisted of glioma tissue, nonneoplastic brain tissue, or PBMCs (not recorded which). All receptors come from a human donor with low-grade glioma or glioblastoma, undergoing nonglioma brain surgery, or in good health (not recorded which).

This clonotype was counted once. A much more abundant neighbour one base away suggests this may be a read error. The gene calls are TRBV20-1 and TRBJ2-3; 12 bases are shared with TRBD2. Germline values: CDR1 DFQATT, CDR2 SNEGSKA (reference sequence). Unmatched junction bases numbered 3, after V lost 8 bases and J lost 3 bases. CDR3 length equals 13 residues. The CDR3 DNA sequence: TGCAGTTCCGGGACTAGCGGGACAGATACGCAGTATTTT. Its translation is CSSGTSGTDTQYF.

To note about this clonotype: A much larger clonotype is one base distant, so this may be a read error. V usage is TRBV27 and J usage is TRBJ1-5, with TRBD1 as a possible D gene (5 bases). The CDR3 covers 16 residues. Trimming took off 6 bases at V and 1 base at J, with 16 bases between the two ends. Germline values: CDR1 MNHEY, CDR2 SMNVEV (reference sequence). Written as DNA, the CDR3 is TGTGCCAGCAGAAGGACAAGGGGCAAGAGCAATCAGCCCCAGCATTTT. The encoded protein is CASRRTRGKSNQPQHF.

This clonotype was detected ten times or more. The chain is built from TRBV27 and TRBJ2-1, with D hard to call. V was pared by 4 bases and J by 0 bases, with 13 bases between. The CDR3 consists of 16 residues. Germline V gene lookup returns CDR1 MNHEY and CDR2 SMNVEV (reference sequence). This CDR3 reads CASSSIGFSSYNEQFF. DNA of the CDR3: TGTGCCAGCAGTTCGATAGGGTTCAGCTCCTACAATGAGCAGTTCTTC.

The gene calls are TRBV20-1 and TRBJ2-3; 7 positions agree with TRBD1. Trimming at V came to 8 bases and at J to 1 base, leaving 9 bases not matched to a gene. The germline CDR1 and CDR2 sequences are DFQATT and SNEGSKA (reference sequence). This CDR3 is 14 amino acids long. CDR3 DNA sequence: TGCAGTACAGAGGGGGCAGTCCGCACAGATACGCAGTATTTT. Translated: CSTEGAVRTDTQYF.

The V gene is TRBV7-9, the J gene TRBJ1-3, with TRBD1 as a possible D gene (5 bases). The CDR3 runs 15 residues. CDR1 is SEHNR, CDR2 FQNEAQ, per germline (reference sequence). The germline V and J ends were trimmed by 5 bases and 2 bases, with 13 bases remaining between them. CDR3 in DNA: TGTGCCAGCAGCCTGGTGGCGGGGGCTGGAAACACCATATATTTT. Translating it yields CASSLVAGAGNTIYF.

The table lists this clonotype with a few counts. V gene TRBV20-1 combines with J gene TRBJ2-7; 10 positions match TRBD1. The CDR3 length is 14 residues. With V trimmed by 3 bases and J by 5 bases, 7 bases remained unmatched. Germline V lookup: CDR1 DFQATT, CDR2 SNEGSKA (reference sequence). The CDR3 spells CSASGTGEVDEQYF. CDR3 in DNA: TGCAGTGCTAGCGGGACAGGGGAGGTTGACGAGCAGTACTTC.

This clonotype was counted at least ten times. This chain uses TRBV4-3 with TRBJ1-5; a weak D match, TRBD1 (5 bases). The ends were cut back, 0 bases at V and 7 bases at J, with 10 bases in the middle. The CDR3 totals 14 residues. Germline lookup yields CDR1 LGHNA and CDR2 YSLEER. The CDR3: CASSQDRVGQPQHF. In nucleotides, the CDR3 is TGCGCCAGCAGCCAAGACAGGGTAGGGCAGCCCCAGCATTTT.

This clonotype was detected a few times. The V gene is TRBV7-6, the J gene TRBJ1-3, with D hard to call. CDR1 and CDR2 from the germline V gene are SGHVS and FNYEAQ. V dropped 3 bases and J dropped 0 bases, with 9 bases sitting between them. This CDR3 is built from 15 residues. As DNA, the CDR3 is TGTGCCAGCAGCTTTTCACCGACCTCTGGAAACACCATATATTTT. Translated: CASSFSPTSGNTIYF.

In this sample, this clonotype turned up a few times. The rearrangement uses TRBV4-1 and TRBJ2-7; maybe TRBD2 (6 bases). The CDR3 has 16 residues. Germline V gene sequence: CDR1 MGHRA, CDR2 YSYEKL. Trimming stripped 0 bases from V and 2 bases from J, with 14 bases between. CDR3 in amino acids: CASSQDRDSGAYEQYF. In DNA, the CDR3 is TGCGCCAGCAGCCAAGATCGGGATAGCGGAGCCTACGAGCAGTACTTC.

In its sample, this clonotype was seen once. The CDR3 end shows no conserved phenylalanine or tryptophan, and so a read error is likely. V gene TRBV4-2 combines with J gene TRBJ2-2; 10 positions agree with TRBD2. The germline gives CDR1 LGHNA, CDR2 YNFKEQ. V was clipped by 5 bases and J by 7 bases; unmatched bases: 10. The CDR3 runs 16 residues. The CDR3 sequence is CASSATSGIGIGELFL. The CDR3 DNA reads TGTGCCAGCAGCGCAACTAGCGGGATCGGAATCGGGGAGCTGTTTCTT.

The chain combines TRBV5-1 with TRBJ2-7; 7 nucleotides line up with TRBD1. V was pared by 4 bases and J by 2 bases, with 12 bases of the junction left unmatched. Germline CDR1 reads SGHRS; CDR2 reads YFSETQ. This CDR3 contains 16 residues. The CDR3 sequence: CASSPVPGTEAYEQYF. The CDR3 DNA sequence: TGCGCCAGCAGCCCCGTGCCCGGGACAGAGGCCTACGAGCAGTACTTC.

This clonotype was recorded at least ten times. The chain employs TRBV27 and TRBJ1-5, with D maybe TRBD1 (6 bases). The germline gives CDR1 MNHEY, CDR2 SMNVEV (reference sequence). Deletions cut 0 bases from V and 4 bases from J, with 10 bases between. The CDR3 loop spans 15 amino acids. The CDR3 protein is CASSLSQGRNQPQHF. Written as DNA, the CDR3 is TGTGCCAGCAGTTTATCACAGGGAAGGAATCAGCCCCAGCATTTT.